This T cell receptor (beta chain) comes out of a study of T cell responses to AZD1222 COVID-19 vaccine. Libraries were prepared by immunoSEQ multiplex PCR; TCRdb keeps only in-frame clonotypes and omits some of them. This table holds about 110,000 clones, approximately 86% found once. The CDR3 spans 13 residues. Deletions cut 1 base from V and 5 bases from J, with 9 bases between. The germline gives CDR1 SQVTM, CDR2 ANQGSEA. Findings and caveats of the study: Donors skewed white British and female; clonal diversity was possibly underestimated. The peak T cell response came first, and repertoires were sampled only after it. Following two doses of AZD1222, Spike-specific TCR breadth and depth rose.

This clone occurred a few times. Its cognate antigen is unknown. The receptor was derived from an adult in good health. Sequencing was performed on peripheral blood, taken on day 0 of AZD1222 vaccination. This chain connects TRBV29-1 to TRBJ1-5; weak D call: TRBD1 (6 bases). The CDR3 sequence: CSVEAGADQPQHF. The CDR3 nucleotides read TGCAGCGTTGAAGCAGGGGCCGATCAGCCCCAGCATTTT.